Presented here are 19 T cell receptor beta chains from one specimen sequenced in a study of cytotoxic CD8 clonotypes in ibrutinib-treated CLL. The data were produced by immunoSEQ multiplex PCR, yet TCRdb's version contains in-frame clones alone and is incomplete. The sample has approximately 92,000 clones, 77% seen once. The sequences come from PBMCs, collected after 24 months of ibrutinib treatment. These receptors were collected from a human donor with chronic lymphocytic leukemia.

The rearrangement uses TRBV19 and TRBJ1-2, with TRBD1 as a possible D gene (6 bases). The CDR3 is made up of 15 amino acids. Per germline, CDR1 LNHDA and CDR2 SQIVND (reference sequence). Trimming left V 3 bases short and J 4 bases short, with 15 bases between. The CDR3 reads CASSIPGGEGYGYTF. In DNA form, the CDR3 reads TGTGCCAGTAGTATTCCCGGGGGCGAAGGCTATGGCTACACCTTC.

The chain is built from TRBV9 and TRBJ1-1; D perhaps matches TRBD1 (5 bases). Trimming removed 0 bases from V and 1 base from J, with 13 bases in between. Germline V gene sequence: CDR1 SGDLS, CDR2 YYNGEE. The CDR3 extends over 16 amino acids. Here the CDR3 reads CASSVGARDWNTEAFF. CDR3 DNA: TGTGCCAGCAGCGTAGGAGCCCGGGACTGGAACACTGAAGCTTTCTTT.

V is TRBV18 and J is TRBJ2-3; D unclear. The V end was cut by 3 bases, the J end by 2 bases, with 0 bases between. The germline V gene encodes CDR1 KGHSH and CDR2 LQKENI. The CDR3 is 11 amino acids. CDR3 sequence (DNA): TGTGCCAGCTCACCCACAGATACGCAGTATTTT. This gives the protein CASSPTDTQYF. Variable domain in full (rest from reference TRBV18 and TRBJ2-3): NAGVMQNPRHLVRRRGQEARLRCSPMKGHSHVYWYRQLPEEGLKFMVYLQKENIIDESGMPKERFSAEFPKEGPSILRIQQVVRGDSAAYFCASSPTDTQYFGPGTRLTVL.

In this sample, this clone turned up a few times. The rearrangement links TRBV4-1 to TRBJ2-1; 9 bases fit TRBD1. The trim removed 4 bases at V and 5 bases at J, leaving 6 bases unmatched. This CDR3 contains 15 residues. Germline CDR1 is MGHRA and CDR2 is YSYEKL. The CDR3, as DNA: TGCGCCAGCAGCCTACGCCGGACAGGGGACAATGAGCAGTTCTTC. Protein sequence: CASSLRRTGDNEQFF.

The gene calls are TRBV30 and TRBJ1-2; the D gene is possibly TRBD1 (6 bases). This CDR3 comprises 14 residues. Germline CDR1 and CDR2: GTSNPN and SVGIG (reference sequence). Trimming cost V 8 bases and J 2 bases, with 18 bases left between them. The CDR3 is CAHPGQTSNYGYTF. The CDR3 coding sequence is TGTGCCCACCCCGGACAGACTTCAAACTATGGCTACACCTTC.

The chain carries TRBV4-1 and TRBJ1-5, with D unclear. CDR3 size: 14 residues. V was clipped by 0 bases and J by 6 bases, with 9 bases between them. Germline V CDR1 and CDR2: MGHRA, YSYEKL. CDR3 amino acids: CASSQERVRQPQHF. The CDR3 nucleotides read TGCGCCAGCAGCCAAGAGAGGGTACGTCAGCCCCAGCATTTT.

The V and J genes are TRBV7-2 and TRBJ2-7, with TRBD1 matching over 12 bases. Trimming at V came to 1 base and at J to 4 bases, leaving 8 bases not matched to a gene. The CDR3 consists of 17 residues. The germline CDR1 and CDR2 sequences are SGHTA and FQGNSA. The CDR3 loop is CASSLGGTGGVLYEQYF. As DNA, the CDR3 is TGTGCCAGCAGCTTAGGCGGGACAGGGGGCGTTCTGTACGAGCAGTACTTC.

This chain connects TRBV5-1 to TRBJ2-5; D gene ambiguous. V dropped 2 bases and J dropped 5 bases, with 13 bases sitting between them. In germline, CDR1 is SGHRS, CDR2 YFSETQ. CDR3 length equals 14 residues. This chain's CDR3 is CASSFLHVGETQYF. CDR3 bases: TGCGCCAGCAGCTTTTTACATGTAGGGGAGACCCAGTACTTC. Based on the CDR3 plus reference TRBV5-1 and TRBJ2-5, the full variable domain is KAGVTQTPRYLIKTRGQQVTLSCSPISGHRSVSWYQQTPGQGLQFLFEYFSETQRNKGNFPGRFSGRQFSNSRSEMNVSTLELGDSALYLCASSFLHVGETQYFGPGTRLLVL.

The CDR3 coding sequence is TGTGCCAGCAGCCAAGATGGGCCCCAGCATTTT. It is translated as CASSQDGPQHF. The chain joins TRBV14 to TRBJ1-5; D is undetermined. Trimming shortened V by 0 bases and J by 9 bases, and 3 bases separated the two germline ends. This CDR3 is 11 amino acids long. Germline loops: CDR1 SGHDN, CDR2 FVKESK.

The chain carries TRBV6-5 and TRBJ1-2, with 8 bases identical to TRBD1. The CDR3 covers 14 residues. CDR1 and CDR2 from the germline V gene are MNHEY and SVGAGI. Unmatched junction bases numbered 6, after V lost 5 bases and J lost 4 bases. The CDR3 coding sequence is TGTGCCAGCAGTCCCCGGGACAGGCCCTATGGCTACACCTTC. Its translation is CASSPRDRPYGYTF.

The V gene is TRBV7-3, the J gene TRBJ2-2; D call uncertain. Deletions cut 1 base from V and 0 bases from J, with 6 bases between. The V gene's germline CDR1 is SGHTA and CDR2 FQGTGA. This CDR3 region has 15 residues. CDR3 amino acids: CASSLKGSNTGELFF. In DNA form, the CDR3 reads TGTGCCAGCAGCTTAAAGGGCTCGAACACCGGGGAGCTGTTTTTT.

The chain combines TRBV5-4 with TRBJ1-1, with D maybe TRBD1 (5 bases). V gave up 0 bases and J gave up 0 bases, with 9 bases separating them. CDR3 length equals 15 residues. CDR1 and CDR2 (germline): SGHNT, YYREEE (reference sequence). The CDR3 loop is CASSLGQHMNTEAFF. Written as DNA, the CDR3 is TGTGCCAGCAGCTTGGGACAGCACATGAACACTGAAGCTTTCTTT.

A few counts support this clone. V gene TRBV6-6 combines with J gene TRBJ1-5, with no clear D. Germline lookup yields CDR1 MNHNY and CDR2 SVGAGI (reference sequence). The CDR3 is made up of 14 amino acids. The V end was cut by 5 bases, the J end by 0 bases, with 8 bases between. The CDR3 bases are TGTGCCAGCAGTCTCAGAAATAGCAATCAGCCCCAGCATTTT. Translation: CASSLRNSNQPQHF.

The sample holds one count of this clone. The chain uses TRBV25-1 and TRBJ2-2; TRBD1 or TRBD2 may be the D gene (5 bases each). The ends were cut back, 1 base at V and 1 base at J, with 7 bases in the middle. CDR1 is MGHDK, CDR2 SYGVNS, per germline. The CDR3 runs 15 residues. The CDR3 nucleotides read TGTGCCAGCAGTGAATGGGGGAGGAACACCGGGGAGCTGTTTTTT. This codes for CASSEWGRNTGELFF.

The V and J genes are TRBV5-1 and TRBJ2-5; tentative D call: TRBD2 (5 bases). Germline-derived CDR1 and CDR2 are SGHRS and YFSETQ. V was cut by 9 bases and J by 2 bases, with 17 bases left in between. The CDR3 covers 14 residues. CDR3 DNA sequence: TGCGCCACGCGGTCGGGGAGAGGGCAAGAGACCCAGTACTTC. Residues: CATRSGRGQETQYF. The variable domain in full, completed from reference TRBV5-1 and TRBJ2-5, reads KAGVTQTPRYLIKTRGQQVTLSCSPISGHRSVSWYQQTPGQGLQFLFEYFSETQRNKGNFPGRFSGRQFSNSRSEMNVSTLELGDSALYLCATRSGRGQETQYFGPGTRLLVL.

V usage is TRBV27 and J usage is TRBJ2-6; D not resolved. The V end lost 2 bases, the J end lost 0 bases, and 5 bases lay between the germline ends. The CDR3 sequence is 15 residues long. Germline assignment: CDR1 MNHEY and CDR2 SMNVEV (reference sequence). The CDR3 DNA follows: TGTGCCAGCAGTTTAATGCTCTCTGGGGCCAACGTCCTGACTTTC. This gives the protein CASSLMLSGANVLTF.

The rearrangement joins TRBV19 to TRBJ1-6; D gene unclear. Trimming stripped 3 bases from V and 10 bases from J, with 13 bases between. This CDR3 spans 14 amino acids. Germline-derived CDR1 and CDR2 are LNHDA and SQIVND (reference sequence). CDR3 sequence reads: CASSMFFLSSPLHF. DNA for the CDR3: TGTGCCAGTAGTATGTTCTTTCTCTCCTCACCCCTCCACTTT.

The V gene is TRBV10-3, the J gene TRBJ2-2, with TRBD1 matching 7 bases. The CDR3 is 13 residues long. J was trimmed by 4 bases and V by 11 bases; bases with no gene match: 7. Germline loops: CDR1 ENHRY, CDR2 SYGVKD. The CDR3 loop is CAVGAGGTGELFF. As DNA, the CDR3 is TGTGCCGTAGGGGCAGGGGGCACCGGGGAGCTGTTTTTT.

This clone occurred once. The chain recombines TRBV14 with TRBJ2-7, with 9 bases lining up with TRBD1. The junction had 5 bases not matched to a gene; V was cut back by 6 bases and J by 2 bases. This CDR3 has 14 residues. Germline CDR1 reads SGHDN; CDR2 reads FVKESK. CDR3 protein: CASSYGQGTYEQYF. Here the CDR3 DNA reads TGTGCCAGCAGTTATGGACAGGGGACCTACGAGCAGTACTTC.